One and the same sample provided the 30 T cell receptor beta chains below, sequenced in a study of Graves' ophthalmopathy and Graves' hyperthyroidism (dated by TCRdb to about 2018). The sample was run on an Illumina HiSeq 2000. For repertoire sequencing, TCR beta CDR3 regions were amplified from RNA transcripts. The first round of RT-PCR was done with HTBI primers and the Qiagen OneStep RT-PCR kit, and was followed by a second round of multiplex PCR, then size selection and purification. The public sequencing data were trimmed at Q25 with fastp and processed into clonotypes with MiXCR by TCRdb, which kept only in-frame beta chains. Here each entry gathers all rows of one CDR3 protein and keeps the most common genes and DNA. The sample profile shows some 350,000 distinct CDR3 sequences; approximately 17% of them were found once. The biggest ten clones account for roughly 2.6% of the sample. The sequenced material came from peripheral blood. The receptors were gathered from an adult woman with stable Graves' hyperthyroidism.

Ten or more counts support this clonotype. The CDR3 protein is CASSAGTAYGYTF. The CDR3 DNA reads TGTGCCAGCAGCGCCGGGACAGCTTATGGCTACACCTTC. The chain joins TRBV5-6 to TRBJ1-2, with 7 nucleotides matching TRBD1. J gave up 5 bases and V 4 bases, and 5 bases lay outside the gene matches. Germline CDR1 SGHDT, CDR2 YYEEEE. CDR3 size: 13 residues.

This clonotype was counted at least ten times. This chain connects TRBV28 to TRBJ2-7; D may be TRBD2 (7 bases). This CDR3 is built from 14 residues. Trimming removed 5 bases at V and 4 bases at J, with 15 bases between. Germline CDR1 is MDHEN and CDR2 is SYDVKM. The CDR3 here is CASSDHGGAYEQYF. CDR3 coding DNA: TGTGCCAGCAGTGACCATGGGGGGGCTTACGAGCAGTACTTC.

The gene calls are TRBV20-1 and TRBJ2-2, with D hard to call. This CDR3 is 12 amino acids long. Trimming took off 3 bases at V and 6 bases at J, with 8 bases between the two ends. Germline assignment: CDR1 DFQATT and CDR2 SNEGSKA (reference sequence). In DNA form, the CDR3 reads TGCAGTGCTAGGGATCGAGCCGGGGAGCTGTTTTTT. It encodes CSARDRAGELFF.

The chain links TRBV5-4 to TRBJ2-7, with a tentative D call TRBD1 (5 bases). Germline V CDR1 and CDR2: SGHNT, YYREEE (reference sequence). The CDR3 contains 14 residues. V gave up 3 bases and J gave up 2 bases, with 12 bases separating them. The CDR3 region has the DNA TGTGCCAGCAGCTCGTCGGACAAAACCTACGAGCAGTACTTC. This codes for CASSSSDKTYEQYF.

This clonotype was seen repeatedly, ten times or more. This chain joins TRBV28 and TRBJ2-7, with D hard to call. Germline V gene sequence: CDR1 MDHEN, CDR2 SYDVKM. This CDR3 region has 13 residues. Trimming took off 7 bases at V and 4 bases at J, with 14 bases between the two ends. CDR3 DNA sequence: TGTGCCAGCAATGAACGGCTTAGGTACGAGCAGTACTTC. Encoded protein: CASNERLRYEQYF.

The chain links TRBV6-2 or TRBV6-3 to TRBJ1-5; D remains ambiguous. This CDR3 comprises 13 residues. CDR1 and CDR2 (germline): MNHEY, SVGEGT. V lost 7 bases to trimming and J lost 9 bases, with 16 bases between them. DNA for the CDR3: TGTGCCAGCACTTCGACTCCTGGGGTGCCCCAGCATTTT. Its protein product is CASTSTPGVPQHF.

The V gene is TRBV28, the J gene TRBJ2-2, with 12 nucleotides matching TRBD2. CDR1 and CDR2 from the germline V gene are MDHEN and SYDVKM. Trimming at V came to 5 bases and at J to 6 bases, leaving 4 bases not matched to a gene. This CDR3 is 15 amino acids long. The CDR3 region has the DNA TGTGCCAGCAGTCCTCGGACTAGCGGGGCCGGGGAGCTGTTTTTT. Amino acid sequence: CASSPRTSGAGELFF.

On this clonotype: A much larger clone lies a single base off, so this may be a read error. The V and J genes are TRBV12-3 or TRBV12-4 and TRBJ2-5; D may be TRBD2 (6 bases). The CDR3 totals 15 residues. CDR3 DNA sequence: TGTGCCAGCAGTCCTCGCATGGGACTCCAAGAGACCAAGTACTTC. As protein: CASSPRMGLQETKYF.

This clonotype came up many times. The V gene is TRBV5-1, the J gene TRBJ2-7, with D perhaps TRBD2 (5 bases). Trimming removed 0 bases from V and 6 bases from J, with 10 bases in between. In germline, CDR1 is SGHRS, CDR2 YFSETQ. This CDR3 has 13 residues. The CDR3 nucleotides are TGCGCCAGCAGCTTGGTGGCTAGCAGCGAGCAGTACTTC. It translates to CASSLVASSEQYF.

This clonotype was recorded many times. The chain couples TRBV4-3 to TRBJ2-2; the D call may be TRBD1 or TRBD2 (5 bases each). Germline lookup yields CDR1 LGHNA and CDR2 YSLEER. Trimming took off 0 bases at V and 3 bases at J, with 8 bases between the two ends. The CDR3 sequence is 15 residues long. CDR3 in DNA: TGCGCCAGCAGCCAAGATTGGGGGTACACCGGGGAGCTGTTTTTT. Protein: CASSQDWGYTGELFF.

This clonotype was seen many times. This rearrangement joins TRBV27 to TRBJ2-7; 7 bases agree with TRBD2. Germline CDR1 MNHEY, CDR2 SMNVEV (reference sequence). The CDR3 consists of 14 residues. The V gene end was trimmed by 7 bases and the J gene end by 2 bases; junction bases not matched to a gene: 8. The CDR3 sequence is CASKSPGGAYEQYF. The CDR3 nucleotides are TGTGCCAGCAAATCGCCTGGGGGGGCCTACGAGCAGTACTTC.

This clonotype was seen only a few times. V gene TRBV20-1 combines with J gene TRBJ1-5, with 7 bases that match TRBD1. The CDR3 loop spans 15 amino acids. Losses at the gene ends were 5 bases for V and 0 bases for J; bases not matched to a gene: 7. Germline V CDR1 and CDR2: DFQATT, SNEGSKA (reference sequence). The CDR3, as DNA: TGCAGTGCTGAACCGGGACAGCCTAGCAATCAGCCCCAGCATTTT. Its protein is CSAEPGQPSNQPQHF.

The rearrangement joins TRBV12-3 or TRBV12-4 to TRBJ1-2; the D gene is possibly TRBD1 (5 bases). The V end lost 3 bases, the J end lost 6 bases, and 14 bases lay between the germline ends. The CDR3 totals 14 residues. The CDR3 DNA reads TGTGCCAGCAGTTTTTACCCCAGGGAAGATGGCTACACCTTC. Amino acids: CASSFYPREDGYTF.

CDR3 bases: TGCGCCAGCAGCTTGTCGGAGGGCACCGGGGAGCTGTTTTTT. This codes for CASSLSEGTGELFF. V usage is TRBV5-1 and J usage is TRBJ2-2; possible D gene TRBD2, 6 bases. V was shortened by 1 base and J by 4 bases, with 8 bases between the two germline ends. CDR3 size: 14 residues. The germline V gene encodes CDR1 SGHRS and CDR2 YFSETQ. Together with reference TRBV5-1 and TRBJ2-2, the CDR3 gives the full variable domain: KAGVTQTPRYLIKTRGQQVTLSCSPISGHRSVSWYQQTPGQGLQFLFEYFSETQRNKGNFPGRFSGRQFSNSRSEMNVSTLELGDSALYLCASSLSEGTGELFFGEGSRLTVL.

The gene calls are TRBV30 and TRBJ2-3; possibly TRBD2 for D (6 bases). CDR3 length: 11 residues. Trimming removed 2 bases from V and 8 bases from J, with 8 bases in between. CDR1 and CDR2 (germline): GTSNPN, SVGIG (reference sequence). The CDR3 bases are TGTGCCTGGAGTCGGGGGATTACGCAGTATTTT. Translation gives CAWSRGITQYF. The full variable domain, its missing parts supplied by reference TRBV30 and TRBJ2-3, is SQTIHQWPATLVQPVGSPLSLECTVEGTSNPNLYWYRQAAGRGLQLLFYSVGIGQISSEVPQNLSASRPQDRQFILSSKKLLLSDSGFYLCAWSRGITQYFGPGTRLTVL.

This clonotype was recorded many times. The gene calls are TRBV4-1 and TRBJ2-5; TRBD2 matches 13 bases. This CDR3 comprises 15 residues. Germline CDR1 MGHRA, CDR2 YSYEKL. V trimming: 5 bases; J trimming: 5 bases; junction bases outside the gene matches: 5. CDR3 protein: CASSETSGGTETQYF. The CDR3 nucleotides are TGCGCCAGCAGCGAGACTAGCGGGGGGACGGAGACCCAGTACTTC.

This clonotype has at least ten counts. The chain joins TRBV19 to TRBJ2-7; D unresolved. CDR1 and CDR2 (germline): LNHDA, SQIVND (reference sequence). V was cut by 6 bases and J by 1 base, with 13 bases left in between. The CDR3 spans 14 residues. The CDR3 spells CASSLRTDSYEQYF. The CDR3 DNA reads TGTGCCAGTAGCCTTCGGACGGATTCCTACGAGCAGTACTTC.

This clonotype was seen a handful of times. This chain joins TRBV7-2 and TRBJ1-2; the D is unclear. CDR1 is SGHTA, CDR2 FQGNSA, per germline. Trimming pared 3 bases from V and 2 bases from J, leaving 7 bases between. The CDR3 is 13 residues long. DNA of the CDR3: TGTGCCAGCAGCTTCGCAGACAACTATGGCTACACCTTC. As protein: CASSFADNYGYTF.

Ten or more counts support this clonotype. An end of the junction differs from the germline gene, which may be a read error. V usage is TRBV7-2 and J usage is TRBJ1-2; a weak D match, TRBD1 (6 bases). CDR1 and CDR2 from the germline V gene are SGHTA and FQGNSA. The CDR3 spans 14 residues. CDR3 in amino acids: CASRLGGSNYGYTF. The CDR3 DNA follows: TGTGCCAGCAGGTTAGGGGGATCTAACTATGGCTACACCTTC.

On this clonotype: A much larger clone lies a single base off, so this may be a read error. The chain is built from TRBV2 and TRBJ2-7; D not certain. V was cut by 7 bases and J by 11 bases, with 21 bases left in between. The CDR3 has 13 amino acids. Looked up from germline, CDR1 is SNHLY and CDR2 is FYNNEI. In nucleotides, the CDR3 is TGTGCCAGCATGAGGCCCTTTCCGCGCTCAAAGTACTTC. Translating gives CASMRPFPRSKYF.

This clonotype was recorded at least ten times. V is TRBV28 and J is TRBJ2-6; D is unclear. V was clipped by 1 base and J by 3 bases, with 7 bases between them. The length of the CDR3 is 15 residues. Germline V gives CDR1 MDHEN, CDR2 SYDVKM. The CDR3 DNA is TGTGCCAGCAGTTTATTAGGTAGTGGGGCCAACGTCCTGACTTTC. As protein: CASSLLGSGANVLTF.

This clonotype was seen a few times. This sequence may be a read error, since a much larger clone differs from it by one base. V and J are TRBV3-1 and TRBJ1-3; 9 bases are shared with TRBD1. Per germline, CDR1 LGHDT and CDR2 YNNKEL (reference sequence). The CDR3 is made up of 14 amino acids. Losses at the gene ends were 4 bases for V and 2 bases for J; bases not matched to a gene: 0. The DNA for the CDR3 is TGTGCCAGCAGCCGACAGGGGGCTGGAAACACCATATATTTT. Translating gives CASSRQGAGNTIYF.

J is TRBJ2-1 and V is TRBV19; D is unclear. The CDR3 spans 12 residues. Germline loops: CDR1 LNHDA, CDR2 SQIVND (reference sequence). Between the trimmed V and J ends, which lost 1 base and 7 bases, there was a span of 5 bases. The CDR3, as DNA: TGTGCCAGTAGTATAGTAGGGAATGAGCAGTTCTTC. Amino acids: CASSIVGNEQFF.

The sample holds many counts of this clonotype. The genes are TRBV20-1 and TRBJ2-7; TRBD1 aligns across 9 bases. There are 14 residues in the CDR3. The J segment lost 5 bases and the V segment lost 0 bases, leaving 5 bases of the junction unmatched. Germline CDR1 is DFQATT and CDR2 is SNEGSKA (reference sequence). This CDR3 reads CSARDETGGHEQYF. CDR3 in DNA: TGCAGTGCTAGAGATGAGACAGGGGGGCACGAGCAGTACTTC.

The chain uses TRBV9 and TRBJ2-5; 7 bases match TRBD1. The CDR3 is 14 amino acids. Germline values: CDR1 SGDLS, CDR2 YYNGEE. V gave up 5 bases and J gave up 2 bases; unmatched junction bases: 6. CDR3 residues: CASSGGQRQETQYF. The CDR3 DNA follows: TGTGCCAGCAGTGGGGGACAGAGACAAGAGACCCAGTACTTC.

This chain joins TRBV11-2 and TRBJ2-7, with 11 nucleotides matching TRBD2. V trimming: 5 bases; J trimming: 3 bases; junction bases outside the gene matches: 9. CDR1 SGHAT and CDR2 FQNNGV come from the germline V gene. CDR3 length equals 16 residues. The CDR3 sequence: CASSKGTSGGGYEQYF. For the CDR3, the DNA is TGTGCCAGCAGCAAAGGGACTAGCGGAGGGGGCTACGAGCAGTACTTC.

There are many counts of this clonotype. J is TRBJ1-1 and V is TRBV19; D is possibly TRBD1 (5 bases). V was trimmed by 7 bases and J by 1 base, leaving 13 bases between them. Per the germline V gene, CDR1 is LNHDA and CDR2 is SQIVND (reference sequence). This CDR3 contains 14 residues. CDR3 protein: CASKLGDGNTEAFF. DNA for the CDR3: TGTGCCAGTAAATTGGGGGACGGGAACACTGAAGCTTTCTTT.

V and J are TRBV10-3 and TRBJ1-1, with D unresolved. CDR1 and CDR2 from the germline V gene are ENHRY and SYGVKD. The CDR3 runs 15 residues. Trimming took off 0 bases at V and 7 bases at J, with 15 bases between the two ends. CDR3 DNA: TGTGCCATCAGTGAGTCTCTGTGGGGAGCGGGTGAAGCTTTCTTT. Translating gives CAISESLWGAGEAFF.

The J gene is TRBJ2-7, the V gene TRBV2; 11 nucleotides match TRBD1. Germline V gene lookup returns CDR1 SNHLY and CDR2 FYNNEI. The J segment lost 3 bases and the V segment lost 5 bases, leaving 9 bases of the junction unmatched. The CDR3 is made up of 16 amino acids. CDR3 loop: CASSIIPGQGDYEQYF. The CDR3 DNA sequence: TGTGCCAGCAGTATCATTCCGGGACAGGGGGACTACGAGCAGTACTTC.

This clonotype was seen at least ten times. In nucleotides, the CDR3 is TGTGCCAGCAGTCCCCAAGGGGGGGCGGAGCAGTACTTC. Its translation: CASSPQGGAEQYF. This chain connects TRBV27 to TRBJ2-7; perhaps TRBD2 as D (7 bases). V lost 5 bases, J lost 7 bases, and 15 bases lay in between. The germline CDR1 and CDR2 sequences are MNHEY and SMNVEV (reference sequence). The CDR3 consists of 13 residues.